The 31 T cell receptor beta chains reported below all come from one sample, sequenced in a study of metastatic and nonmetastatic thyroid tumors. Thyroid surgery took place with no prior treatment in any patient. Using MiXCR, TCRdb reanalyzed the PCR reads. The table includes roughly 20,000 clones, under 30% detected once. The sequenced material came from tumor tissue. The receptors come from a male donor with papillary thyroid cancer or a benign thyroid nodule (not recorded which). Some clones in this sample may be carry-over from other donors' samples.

CDR3 nucleotides: TGTGCCAGCAGCCCAAGGAGGGGGGCAATTAGCTATGGCTACACCTTC. Protein: CASSPRRGAISYGYTF. The chain links TRBV7-8 to TRBJ1-2; D is perhaps TRBD1 (6 bases). V was clipped by 5 bases and J by 4 bases, with 20 bases between them. CDR1 is SGHVS, CDR2 FQNEAQ, per germline. The CDR3 loop spans 16 amino acids.

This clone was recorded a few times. Here the CDR3 reads CASSSELSNNYGYTF. CDR3 nucleotides: TGTGCCAGCAGCTCCGAGTTATCCAATAACTATGGCTACACCTTC. The chain links TRBV7-2 to TRBJ1-2; D is unresolved. Trimming took 4 bases from V and 1 from J, leaving 13 bases between them. Germline-derived CDR1 and CDR2 are SGHTA and FQGNSA. The CDR3 contains 15 residues.

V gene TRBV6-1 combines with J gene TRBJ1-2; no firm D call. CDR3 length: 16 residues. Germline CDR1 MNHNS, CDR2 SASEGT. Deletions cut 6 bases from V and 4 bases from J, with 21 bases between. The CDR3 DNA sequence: TGTGCCAGCAGCCAAGAAAGGAACCGGGGAAGCTATGGCTACACCTTC. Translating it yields CASSQERNRGSYGYTF.

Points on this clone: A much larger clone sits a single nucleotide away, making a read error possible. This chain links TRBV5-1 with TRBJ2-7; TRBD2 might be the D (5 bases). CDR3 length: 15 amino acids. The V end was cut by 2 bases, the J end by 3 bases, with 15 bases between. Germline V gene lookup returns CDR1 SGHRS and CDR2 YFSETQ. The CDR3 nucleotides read TGCGCCAGCAGCTTTACCTCAGCGGCCGACTACGAGCAGTACTTC. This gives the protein CASSFTSAADYEQYF.

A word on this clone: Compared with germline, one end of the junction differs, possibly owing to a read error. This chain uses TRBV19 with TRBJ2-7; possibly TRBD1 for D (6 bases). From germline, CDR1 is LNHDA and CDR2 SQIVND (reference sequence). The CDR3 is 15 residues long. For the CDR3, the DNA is TGTGCCAGTGGTATAACGGGACGGGACACCGGCGAGCAGTACTTC. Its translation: CASGITGRDTGEQYF.

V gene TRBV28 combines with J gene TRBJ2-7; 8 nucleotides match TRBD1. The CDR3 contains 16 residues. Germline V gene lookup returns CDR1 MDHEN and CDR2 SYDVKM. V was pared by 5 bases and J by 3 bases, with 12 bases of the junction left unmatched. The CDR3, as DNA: TGTGCCAGCAGTCCCTCGGACAGGGCAGATTACTACGAGCAGTACTTC. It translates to CASSPSDRADYYEQYF. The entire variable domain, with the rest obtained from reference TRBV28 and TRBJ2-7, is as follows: DVKVTQSSRYLVKRTGEKVFLECVQDMDHENMFWYRQDPGLGLRLIYFSYDVKMKEKGDIPEGYSVSREKKERFSLILESASTNQTSMYLCASSPSDRADYYEQYFGPGTRLTVT.

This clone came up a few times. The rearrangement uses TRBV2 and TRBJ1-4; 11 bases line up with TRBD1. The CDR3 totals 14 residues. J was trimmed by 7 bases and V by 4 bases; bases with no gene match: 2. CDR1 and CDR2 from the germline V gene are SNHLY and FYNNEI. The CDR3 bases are TGTGCCAGCAGTGGTGGGACAGGGGGTGAAAAACTGTTTTTT. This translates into CASSGGTGGEKLFF.

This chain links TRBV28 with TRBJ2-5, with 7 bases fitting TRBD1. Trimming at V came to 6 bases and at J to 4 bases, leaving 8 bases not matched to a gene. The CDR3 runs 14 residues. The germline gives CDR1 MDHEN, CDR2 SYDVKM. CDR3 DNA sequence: TGTGCCAGCAGCCCACGGGACAGTCGAGAGACCCAGTACTTC. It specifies CASSPRDSRETQYF.

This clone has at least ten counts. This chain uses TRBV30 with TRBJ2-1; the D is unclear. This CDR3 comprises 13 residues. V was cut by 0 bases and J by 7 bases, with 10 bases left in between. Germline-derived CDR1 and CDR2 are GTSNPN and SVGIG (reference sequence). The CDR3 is CAWSVDRQNEQFF. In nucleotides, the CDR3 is TGTGCCTGGAGTGTTGATAGGCAGAATGAGCAGTTCTTC. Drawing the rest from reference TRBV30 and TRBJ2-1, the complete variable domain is SQTIHQWPATLVQPVGSPLSLECTVEGTSNPNLYWYRQAAGRGLQLLFYSVGIGQISSEVPQNLSASRPQDRQFILSSKKLLLSDSGFYLCAWSVDRQNEQFFGPGTRLTVL.

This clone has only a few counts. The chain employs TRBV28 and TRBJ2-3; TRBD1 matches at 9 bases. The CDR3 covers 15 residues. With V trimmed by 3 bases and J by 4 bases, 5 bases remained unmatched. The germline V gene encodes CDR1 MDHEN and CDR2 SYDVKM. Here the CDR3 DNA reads TGTGCCAGCAGTTTTGGACAGGGGAGGTCAGATACGCAGTATTTT. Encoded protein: CASSFGQGRSDTQYF. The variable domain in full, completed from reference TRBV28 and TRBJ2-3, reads DVKVTQSSRYLVKRTGEKVFLECVQDMDHENMFWYRQDPGLGLRLIYFSYDVKMKEKGDIPEGYSVSREKKERFSLILESASTNQTSMYLCASSFGQGRSDTQYFGPGTRLTVL.

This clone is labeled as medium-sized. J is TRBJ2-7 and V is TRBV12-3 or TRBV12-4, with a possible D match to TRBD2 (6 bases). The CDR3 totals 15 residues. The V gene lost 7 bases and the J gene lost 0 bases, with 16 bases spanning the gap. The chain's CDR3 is CASTLGLPSSYEQYF. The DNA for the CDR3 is TGTGCCAGCACCCTGGGACTCCCGAGCTCCTACGAGCAGTACTTC.

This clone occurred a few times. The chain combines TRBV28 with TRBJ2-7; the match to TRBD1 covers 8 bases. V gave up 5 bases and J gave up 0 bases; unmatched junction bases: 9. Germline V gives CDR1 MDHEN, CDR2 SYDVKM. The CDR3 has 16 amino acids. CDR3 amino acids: CASSLGQGSSSYEQYF. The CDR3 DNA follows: TGTGCCAGCAGTCTTGGACAGGGATCGAGCTCCTACGAGCAGTACTTC.

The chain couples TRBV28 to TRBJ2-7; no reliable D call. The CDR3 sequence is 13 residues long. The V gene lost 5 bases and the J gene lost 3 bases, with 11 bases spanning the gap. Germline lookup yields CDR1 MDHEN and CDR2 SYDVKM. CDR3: CASSGPVYYEQYF. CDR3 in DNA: TGTGCCAGCAGTGGGCCAGTTTACTACGAGCAGTACTTC.

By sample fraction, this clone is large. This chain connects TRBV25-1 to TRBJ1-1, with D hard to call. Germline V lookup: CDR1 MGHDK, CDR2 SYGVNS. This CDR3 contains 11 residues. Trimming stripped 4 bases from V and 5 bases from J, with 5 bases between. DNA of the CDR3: TGTGCCAGCAGTGTAGGGACTGAAGCTTTCTTT. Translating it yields CASSVGTEAFF.

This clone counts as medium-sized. For the CDR3, the DNA is TGTGCCAGTAGTATAGGGCAACAGGGAAATCAGCCCCAGCATTTT. Protein product: CASSIGQQGNQPQHF. The J gene is TRBJ1-5, the V gene TRBV19, with TRBD1 as a possible D gene (6 bases). The germline CDR1 and CDR2 sequences are LNHDA and SQIVND (reference sequence). The length of the CDR3 is 15 residues. Trimming removed 1 base from V and 4 bases from J, with 11 bases in between. The variable domain in full, completed from reference TRBV19 and TRBJ1-5, reads DGGITQSPKYLFRKEGQNVTLSCEQNLNHDAMYWYRQDPGQGLRLIYYSQIVNDFQKGDIAEGYSVSREKKESFPLTVTSAQKNPTAFYLCASSIGQQGNQPQHFGDGTRLSIL.

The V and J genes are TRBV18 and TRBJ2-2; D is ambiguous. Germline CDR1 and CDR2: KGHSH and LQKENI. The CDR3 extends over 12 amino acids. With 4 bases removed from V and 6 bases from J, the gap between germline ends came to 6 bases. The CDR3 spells CASSLPPGELFF. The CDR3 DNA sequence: TGTGCCAGCTCACTCCCCCCCGGGGAGCTGTTTTTT.

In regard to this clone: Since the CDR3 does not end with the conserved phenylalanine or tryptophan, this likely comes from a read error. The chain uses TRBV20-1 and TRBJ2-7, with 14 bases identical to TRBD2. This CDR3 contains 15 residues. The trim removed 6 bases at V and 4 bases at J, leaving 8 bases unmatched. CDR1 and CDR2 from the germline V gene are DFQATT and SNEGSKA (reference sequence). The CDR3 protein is CSANAGLAGAYEQYL. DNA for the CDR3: TGCAGTGCCAACGCGGGACTAGCGGGAGCTTACGAGCAGTACCTC.

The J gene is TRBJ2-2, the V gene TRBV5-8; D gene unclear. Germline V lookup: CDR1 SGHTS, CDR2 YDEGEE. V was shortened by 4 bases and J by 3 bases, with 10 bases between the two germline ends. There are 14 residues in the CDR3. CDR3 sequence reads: CASSLKTYTGELFF. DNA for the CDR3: TGTGCCAGCAGCCTAAAGACATACACCGGGGAGCTGTTTTTT.

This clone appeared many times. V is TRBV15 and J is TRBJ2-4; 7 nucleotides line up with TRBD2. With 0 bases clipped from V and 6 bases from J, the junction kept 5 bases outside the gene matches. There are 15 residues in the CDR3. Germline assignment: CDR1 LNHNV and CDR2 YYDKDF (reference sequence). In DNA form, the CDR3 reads TGTGCCACCAGCAGAGATACTAGCGTCATAAACATTCAGTACTTC. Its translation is CATSRDTSVINIQYF.

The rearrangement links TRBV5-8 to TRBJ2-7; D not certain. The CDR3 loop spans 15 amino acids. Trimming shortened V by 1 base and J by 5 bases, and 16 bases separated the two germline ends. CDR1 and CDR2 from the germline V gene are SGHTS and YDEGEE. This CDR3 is CASSLKVPVGDEQYF. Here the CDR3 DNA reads TGTGCCAGCAGCTTGAAGGTTCCTGTTGGCGACGAGCAGTACTTC.

The CDR3 bases are TGTGCCAGCAGCTTAAGGTCGCAAAGGAGCTCCTACGAGCAGTACTTC. Encoded protein: CASSLRSQRSSYEQYF. V and J are TRBV11-2 and TRBJ2-7; D gene unclear. The V and J ends lost 2 bases and 0 bases respectively, with 14 bases between them. Per germline, CDR1 SGHAT and CDR2 FQNNGV. This CDR3 spans 16 amino acids.

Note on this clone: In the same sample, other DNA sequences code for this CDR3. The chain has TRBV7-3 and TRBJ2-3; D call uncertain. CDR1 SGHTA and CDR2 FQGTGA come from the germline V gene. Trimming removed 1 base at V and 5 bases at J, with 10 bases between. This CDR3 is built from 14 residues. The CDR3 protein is CASSLSPGKDTQYF. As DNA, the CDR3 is TGTGCCAGCAGCTTAAGTCCCGGAAAAGATACGCAGTATTTT.

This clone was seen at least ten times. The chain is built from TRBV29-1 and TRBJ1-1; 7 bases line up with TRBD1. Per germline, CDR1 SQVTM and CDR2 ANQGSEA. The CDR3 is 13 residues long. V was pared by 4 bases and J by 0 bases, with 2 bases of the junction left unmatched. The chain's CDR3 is CSVGGQLNTEAFF. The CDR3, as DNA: TGCAGCGTTGGGGGACAGCTGAACACTGAAGCTTTCTTT.

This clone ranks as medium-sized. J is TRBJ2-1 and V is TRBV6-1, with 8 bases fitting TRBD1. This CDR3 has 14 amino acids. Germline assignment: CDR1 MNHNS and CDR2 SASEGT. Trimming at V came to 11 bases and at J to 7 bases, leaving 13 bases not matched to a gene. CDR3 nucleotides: TGTGCCGCAAAAGTGCCGACAGGGGAAAATGAGCAGTTCTTC. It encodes CAAKVPTGENEQFF.

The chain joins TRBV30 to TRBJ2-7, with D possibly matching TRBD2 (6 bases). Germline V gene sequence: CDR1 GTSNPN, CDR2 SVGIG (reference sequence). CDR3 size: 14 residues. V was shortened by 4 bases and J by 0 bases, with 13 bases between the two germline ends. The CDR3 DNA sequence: TGTGCCTGGAACCCTAGCGCTAACTCCTACGAGCAGTACTTC. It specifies CAWNPSANSYEQYF.

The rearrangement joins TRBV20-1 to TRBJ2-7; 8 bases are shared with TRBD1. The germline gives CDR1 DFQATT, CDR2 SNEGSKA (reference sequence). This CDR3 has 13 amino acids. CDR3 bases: TGCAGCGTCCGGGACAGGCTTACCTACGAGCAGTACTTC. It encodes CSVRDRLTYEQYF.

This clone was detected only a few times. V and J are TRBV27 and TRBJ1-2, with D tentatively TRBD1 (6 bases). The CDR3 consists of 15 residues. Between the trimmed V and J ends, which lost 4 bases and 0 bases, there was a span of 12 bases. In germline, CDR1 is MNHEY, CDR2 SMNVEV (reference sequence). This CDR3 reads CASSSTGLANYGYTF. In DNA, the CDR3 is TGTGCCAGCAGTTCCACAGGGTTGGCTAACTATGGCTACACCTTC.

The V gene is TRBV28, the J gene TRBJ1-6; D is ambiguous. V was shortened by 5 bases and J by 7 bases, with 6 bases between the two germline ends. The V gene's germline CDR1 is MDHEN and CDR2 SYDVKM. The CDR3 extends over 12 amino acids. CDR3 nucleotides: TGTGCCAGCAGTCTTCTCAATTCACCCCTCCACTTT. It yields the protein CASSLLNSPLHF.

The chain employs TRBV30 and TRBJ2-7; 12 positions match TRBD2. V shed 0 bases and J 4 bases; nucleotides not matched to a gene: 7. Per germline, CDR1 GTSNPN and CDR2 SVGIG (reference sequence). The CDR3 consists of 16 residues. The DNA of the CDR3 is TGTGCCTGGAGTGTTGGGACTAGCGGGTGGAGATACGAGCAGTACTTC. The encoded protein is CAWSVGTSGWRYEQYF.

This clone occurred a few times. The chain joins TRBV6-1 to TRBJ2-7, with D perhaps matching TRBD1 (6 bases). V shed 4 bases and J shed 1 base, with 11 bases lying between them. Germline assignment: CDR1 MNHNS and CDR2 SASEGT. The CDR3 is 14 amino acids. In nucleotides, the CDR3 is TGTGCCAGCAGTGGAACAGGACAGTCCTACGAGCAGTACTTC. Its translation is CASSGTGQSYEQYF.

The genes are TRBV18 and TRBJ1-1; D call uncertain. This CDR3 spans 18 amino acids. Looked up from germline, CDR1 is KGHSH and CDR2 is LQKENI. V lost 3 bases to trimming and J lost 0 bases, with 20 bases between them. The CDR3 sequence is CASSPGDPGRQVNTEAFF. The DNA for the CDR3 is TGTGCCAGCTCACCCGGGGATCCGGGCAGGCAAGTGAACACTGAAGCTTTCTTT. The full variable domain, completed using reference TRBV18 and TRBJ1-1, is NAGVMQNPRHLVRRRGQEARLRCSPMKGHSHVYWYRQLPEEGLKFMVYLQKENIIDESGMPKERFSAEFPKEGPSILRIQQVVRGDSAAYFCASSPGDPGRQVNTEAFFGQGTRLTVV.